The sequence of this TCR beta chain was determined in a study of shared clonotypes between healthy human individuals (dated by TCRdb to between 2020 and 2021). General notes on the study: Three men and two women, aged 18 to 49 years, made up the cohort. For each donor, CD4 naive and CD4 memory were each given three plates, CD8 naive was given two plates, and CD8 memory was given one plate. To estimate repertoire size and how much clonotypes are shared between individuals, the study performed deep sequencing of blood TCR repertoires from about five healthy adults. To increase sequencing depth and limit assay-specific biases, TCR repertoire library preparation and sequencing were carried out by different laboratories using diverse techniques. Between about 0.8 and 9 billion PBMCs per donor were obtained by leukapheresis. Findings and caveats that apply to the study as a whole: Naive subsets generally had larger estimated clonotype richness than memory subsets. Rarefaction of sorted-subset datasets indicated incomplete sequencing despite the large sequencing depth. Compared with non-shared clonotypes, the clonotypes found in all four sorted-subset donors had higher generation probabilities. When several donors were compared, the shared fraction of clonotypes was approximately 5% for naive CD4, roughly 3.4% for naive CD8, about 2.4% for memory CD4, and 0.4% for memory CD8. Because the study included a small number of donors, the genetic and exposure-history diversity represented was limited. Only blood was sampled, and tissue TCR repertoires likely differ from those in blood. Pairwise subsampling led to the expectation that sequencing depth would affect the degree of clonotype sharing among donors.

Using the deep immunoSEQ assay, multiplex PCR amplified TCR CDR3 regions from genomic DNA. Extracted genomic DNA from each cell subset was distributed evenly across all wells of several immunoSEQ 96-well plates, and each plate was treated as a replicate. Each replicate PCR for sorted subsets received around 0.2 ug genomic DNA, equal to some 32,000 T cell genomes. Purified libraries were quantified with a Qubit 3.0 fluorometer, sized on a Bioanalyzer 2100, and re-quantified with the KAPA Library Quantification kit. A separate single-read 150-cycle Illumina NextSeq 550 flow cell was used to sequence each immunoSEQ 96-well plate. The study's own analysis went as follows. Because the immunoSEQ output held only junctional sequences and lacked quality scores, the filtering could not match the filtering applied to full-length reads. To assign V/J genes and CDR3, sequences were annotated against IMGT germline references using PyIR, a Python wrapper for IgBLAST v1.9. Any read was removed if the V/J assignment was weak (E-value above 1e-6), the CDR3 was missing, or the read contained stop codons, out-of-frame junctions, or ambiguous translated residues. V3J clonotypes were defined as sequences sharing an identical inferred V gene, J gene, and CDR3 amino acid sequence. The percentage overlap between two repertoires was calculated by dividing the number of shared unique clonotypes by the size of the smaller repertoire. Richness of each repertoire was evaluated using RTK rarefaction, the Chao1 estimator, and Recon v2.1 estimates of unobserved clonotypes. OLGA was used to compute generation probabilities for all TCRbeta clonotypes that the gDNA method yielded from a handful of donors. Imported from immuneACCESS, the table was reduced by TCRdb to in-frame sequences with V and J called. These copies leave out some clones; in studies compared against another copy, an unresolved V gene accounts for under half, and the cause of the remainder is not known. Clonal size and the V and J genes are those of that table, whereas D and trimming came from the DNA. This sample gives some 2,000,000 clones in total; about 94% of them show up just once. The ten largest clones add up to roughly 0.13% of the sample.

Reading from cysteine to phenylalanine, the CDR3 counts 13 amino acids. Here the CDR3 DNA is all that survives: 39 bases in frame from base 1. Trimming costs V 2 bases and J 8 bases, and their ends lie 9 bases apart. Per the germline V gene (reference sequence), WNHNN is the CDR1 and SYGVQD is the CDR2. Comment on this clone: No cognate antigen has been identified for it. No clone much larger than this one lies a single base away; base qualities are absent.

Donors were healthy HIV-negative adults with no recently reported acute infections or vaccinations. Every donor was a Caucasian adult residing in Nashville, Tennessee, USA. CD4+ T cells were enriched through magnetic negative selection, after which naive cells were positively selected on CD45RA and the remaining negative fraction served as the memory subset. Blood was obtained by leukapheresis, after which PBMCs were separated by Ficoll-Histopaque density gradient centrifugation and cryopreserved in liquid nitrogen vapor phase. Analytical flow cytometry was used to check the purity and quantity of every magnetically sorted T cell population. Genomic DNA was isolated from every sorted fraction and measured by UV absorbance on a Nanodrop 2000c.

The sequence links TRBV10-1 to TRBJ1-4; possibly the D gene is TRBD1, per 5 matching bases. The origin of this receptor is a man aged 18 to 29 in good health. Sequenced material: naive CD4+ T cells sorted from blood. This specimen's cell subset or site label, interpreted: CD45RA+ positively selected. The encoded CDR3 is CASSERGWEKLFF. The base sequence is TGCGCCAGCAGTGAGCGGGGGTGGGAAAAACTGTTTTTT.